The present TCR beta chain was sequenced within a study of blood T cell repertoires in COVID-19. Whole-study context: The United States, Italy and Spain provided the acute and convalescent COVID-19 samples. Sample material is recorded as cDNA or gDNA derived from T cells, B-cell-depleted T cells, or PBMCs.

Germline V gene lookup returns CDR1 SGHNT and CDR2 YYREEE (reference sequence). CDR3 size: 14 residues. V dropped 5 bases and J dropped 2 bases, with 10 bases sitting between them. Original processing methods: How many nucleated cells were present was estimated from reference gene primer amplification. Assay used: immunoSEQ multiplex PCR; TCRdb lists only in-frame clones, some missing. From that table come the V and J calls and clone size; the DNA was used to work out D and trimming. The sample has around 380,000 clones, 87% seen once. Participant-given clinical history determined each cohort assignment.

This TCR derives from a man aged 30 to 45 who had recovered from COVID-19. V gene TRBV5-4 combines with J gene TRBJ1-4; a weak D match, TRBD1 (5 bases). Sequenced: PBMCs or T cells enriched from blood (not recorded which). The CDR3 region is CASRGGETNEKLFF. The CDR3 region has the DNA TGTGCCAGCAGAGGAGGGGAGACTAATGAAAAACTGTTTTTT.